This T cell receptor beta chain was found in a study of blood T cells in healthy people across ages. Primed by a sample-barcoded 5' primer and a J-beta primer mix, a second PCR proceeded for about 7 to 11 cycles. TCRdb re-derived calls from the 5' RACE reads in MiXCR, one entry per CDR3 protein. The sample lists some 690,000 distinct CDR3 sequences; approximately 21% were seen once. About this clonotype: The antigen is undetermined.

Findings and caveats of the study: The unknown donor CMV status may have confounded expanded clonotype changes. Getting older went along with TCR beta diversity per million T cells dropping roughly linearly.

Every donor contributed roughly 11 milliliters of peripheral blood by blood draw. No fewer than 7 million PBMCs went into each sample. CDR1 is SGHTA, CDR2 FQGNSA, per germline. The ends lost 5 bases at V and 1 base at J; junction bases unmatched: 3. The CDR3 loop spans 16 amino acids. The chain recombines TRBV7-2 with TRBJ2-5; 14 bases are shared with TRBD2. Input material: blood. This receptor was taken from a man between 70 and 80 years old in good health. The DNA for the CDR3 is TGTGCCAGCAGCAGGGGGACTAGCGGGGGCCAAGAGACCCAGTACTTC. It specifies CASSRGTSGGQETQYF.